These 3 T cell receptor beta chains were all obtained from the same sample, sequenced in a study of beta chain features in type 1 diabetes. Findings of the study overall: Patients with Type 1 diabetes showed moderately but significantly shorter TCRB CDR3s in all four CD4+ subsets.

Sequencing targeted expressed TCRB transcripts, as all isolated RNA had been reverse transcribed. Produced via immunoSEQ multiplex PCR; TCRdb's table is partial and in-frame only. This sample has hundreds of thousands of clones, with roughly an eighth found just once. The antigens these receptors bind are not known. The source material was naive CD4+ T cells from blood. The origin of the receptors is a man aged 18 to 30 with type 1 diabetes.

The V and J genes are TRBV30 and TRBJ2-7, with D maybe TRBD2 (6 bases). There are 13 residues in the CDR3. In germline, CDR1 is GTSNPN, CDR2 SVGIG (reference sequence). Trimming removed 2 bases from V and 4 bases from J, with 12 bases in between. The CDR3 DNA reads TGTGCCTGGAGTCCCCTAGCGAGGTACGAGCAGTACTTC. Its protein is CAWSPLARYEQYF.

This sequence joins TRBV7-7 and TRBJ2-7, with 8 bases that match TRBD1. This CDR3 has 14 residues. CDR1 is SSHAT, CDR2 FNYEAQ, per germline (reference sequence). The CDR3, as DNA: TGTGCTAGTTCAAGGGACAGGTTAACCTACGAGCAGTACTTC. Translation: CASSRDRLTYEQYF.

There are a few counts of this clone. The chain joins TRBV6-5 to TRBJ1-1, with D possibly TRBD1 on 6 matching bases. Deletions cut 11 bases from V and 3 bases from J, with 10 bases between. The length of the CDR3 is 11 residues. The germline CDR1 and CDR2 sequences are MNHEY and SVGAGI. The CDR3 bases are TGTGCCGTAGGGGGGGACACTGAAGCTTTCTTT. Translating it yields CAVGGDTEAFF.